This TCR beta chain was documented in a study of cytomegalovirus exposure and HLA in healthy donors. Across the whole study: Earlier findings included more than 95 million unique TCR beta sequences obtained from about 180 million T cells. Whole-study results and caveats: When analyzed later, the rates of TCR association showed variation by HLA locus, with DRB1 the most and HLA-C the fewest.

On this clone: Antigen: not known.

PCR was performed using 60 Vbeta and 13 Jbeta primers. Clones were read by immunoSEQ multiplex PCR, and TCRdb kept only the in-frame ones, dropping some. The sample has 40,000 to 50,000 clones. The specimen sequenced was PBMCs. The receptor was isolated from a man between 25 and 39 years old in good health and CMV-seronegative.

Here the CDR3 reads CASSARDRGDQPQHF. The CDR3 DNA reads as TGTGCCAGCAGCGCCCGGGACAGGGGTGACCAGCCCCAGCATTTT. This sequence joins TRBV9 and TRBJ1-5, with 10 positions matching TRBD1. The germline CDR1 and CDR2 sequences are SGDLS and YYNGEE. The V gene end was trimmed by 3 bases and the J gene end by 7 bases; junction bases not matched to a gene: 7. The CDR3 covers 15 residues.